This TCR beta chain was profiled in a study of blood T cell repertoires in COVID-19. Study-wide context: COVID-19 samples collected from the United States, Italy and Spain covered acute and convalescent phases. T cells, B-cell-depleted T cells, or PBMCs supplied cDNA or gDNA.

The table lists this clone with a few counts. Methods used by the authors: Amplification of reference gene primers was used by the study to estimate nucleated cell counts. Only in-frame clones appear in the TCRdb table, and some are missing; sequencing was by immunoSEQ multiplex PCR. The DNA was the basis for D and trimming; V, J and clone size are from that table. Altogether tens of thousands of clones are present, around 84% being singletons, with the ten largest covering roughly 2.5%. Germline CDR1 reads SGHNT; CDR2 reads YYREEE (reference sequence). This CDR3 region has 14 residues. Trimming removed 0 bases from V and 6 bases from J, with 10 bases in between.

Source material: peripheral blood. The sequence came from a man aged 50 to 60 with acute or convalescent COVID-19. The chain couples TRBV5-4 to TRBJ1-5; D may be TRBD1 (6 bases). The CDR3 coding sequence is TGTGCCAGCAGCTTGGACAGGGATCGTCAGCCCCAGCATTTT. Translating it yields CASSLDRDRQPQHF. Looking up the rest from reference TRBV5-4 and TRBJ1-5 gives the full variable domain: ETGVTQSPTHLIKTRGQQVTLRCSSQSGHNTVSWYQQALGQGPQFIFQYYREEENGRGNFPPRFSGLQFPNYSSELNVNALELDDSALYLCASSLDRDRQPQHFGDGTRLSIL.